What follows are 22 T cell receptor beta chains derived from one specimen sequenced in a study of identical twins. TCRdb analysed the 5' RACE reads with MiXCR anew, one entry per CDR3 protein. Seen here are around 490,000 distinct CDR3 sequences, 20% to 25% observed once, and the top ten hold approximately 0.5%. This same sample was also part of a study on yellow fever vaccine responses in identical twins.

The sequenced material came from CD4+ T cells sorted from blood. These receptors originate from a woman between 18 and 29 years old in good health.

The sample holds a few counts of this clonotype. The chain uses TRBV4-1 and TRBJ1-4, with TRBD1 identical over 7 bases. Germline V gene data show CDR1 as MGHRA and CDR2 as YSYEKL. The CDR3 has 14 amino acids. Trimming removed 4 bases from V and 7 bases from J; junction bases left unmatched: 6. CDR3 protein: CASSRTGSGEKLFF. CDR3 coding DNA: TGCGCCAGCAGCCGGACAGGTTCGGGTGAAAAACTGTTTTTT.

This clonotype came up a few times. V usage is TRBV18 and J usage is TRBJ2-7; 13 positions match TRBD2. The junction had 6 bases not matched to a gene; V was cut back by 2 bases and J by 5 bases. There are 16 residues in the CDR3. Germline loops: CDR1 KGHSH, CDR2 LQKENI. The CDR3 DNA is TGTGCCAGCTCACCATATGGGACTAGCGGGAACCACGAGCAGTACTTC. Translated, it gives CASSPYGTSGNHEQYF.

This clonotype appeared many times. The rearrangement links TRBV5-1 to TRBJ2-1; 11 bases are a match to TRBD1. Germline CDR1 and CDR2: SGHRS and YFSETQ. The CDR3 loop spans 15 amino acids. V gave up 6 bases and J gave up 7 bases; unmatched junction bases: 9. Here the CDR3 DNA reads TGCGCCAGCACCCCCGGACAGGGGGCCGGGAATGAGCAGTTCTTC. Translated, it gives CASTPGQGAGNEQFF. The full variable domain, completed using reference TRBV5-1 and TRBJ2-1, is KAGVTQTPRYLIKTRGQQVTLSCSPISGHRSVSWYQQTPGQGLQFLFEYFSETQRNKGNFPGRFSGRQFSNSRSEMNVSTLELGDSALYLCASTPGQGAGNEQFFGPGTRLTVL.

This clonotype was counted once. CDR3 bases: TGTGCCAGCAGTTGGGGACTGATAAGCTCCTACAATGAGCAGTTCTTC. Amino acid sequence: CASSWGLISSYNEQFF. This chain connects TRBV6-5 to TRBJ2-1; tentatively, D is TRBD2 (6 bases). The CDR3 contains 16 residues. The V and J ends lost 4 bases and 0 bases respectively, with 13 bases between them. Germline lookup yields CDR1 MNHEY and CDR2 SVGAGI.

The rearrangement links TRBV20-1 to TRBJ1-1; TRBD1 matches 7 bases. With 1 base clipped from V and 1 base from J, the junction kept 3 bases outside the gene matches. The germline V gene encodes CDR1 DFQATT and CDR2 SNEGSKA (reference sequence). The length of the CDR3 is 14 residues. Here the CDR3 reads CSARGGQQNTEAFF. Here the CDR3 DNA reads TGCAGTGCTAGAGGGGGACAGCAGAACACTGAAGCTTTCTTT.

V gene TRBV12-3 or TRBV12-4 combines with J gene TRBJ2-5; TRBD2 aligns across 9 bases. Trimming took 5 bases from V and 5 from J; bases not matched to a gene: 9. The CDR3 is 15 residues long. The CDR3 DNA follows: TGTGCCAGCAGTCCCAGCGGGAGGATCGGGGAGACCCAGTACTTC. Translated, it gives CASSPSGRIGETQYF.

The J gene is TRBJ2-3, the V gene TRBV10-1, with a weak D call TRBD1 (6 bases). CDR3 length: 16 amino acids. CDR1 is WNHNN and CDR2 is SYGVQD in the germline V gene (reference sequence). V was cut by 3 bases and J by 2 bases, with 15 bases left in between. The chain's CDR3 is CASSDRDTEITDTQYF. CDR3 in DNA: TGCGCCAGCAGTGACCGGGACACCGAAATCACAGATACGCAGTATTTT.

The gene calls are TRBV7-9 and TRBJ2-7; D unresolved. V shed 5 bases and J shed 0 bases, with 11 bases lying between them. The length of the CDR3 is 14 residues. Germline CDR1 and CDR2: SEHNR and FQNEAQ (reference sequence). CDR3 protein: CASSTQAGSYEQYV. In nucleotides, the CDR3 is TGTGCCAGCAGCACACAAGCAGGCTCCTACGAGCAGTACGTC.

This chain links TRBV12-3 or TRBV12-4 with TRBJ1-6, with no clear D. V lost 3 bases and J 0 bases, leaving 3 bases between the germline ends. The CDR3 totals 14 residues. As DNA, the CDR3 is TGTGCCAGCAGTTTGAACTCCTATAATTCACCCCTCCACTTT. It is translated as CASSLNSYNSPLHF.

This chain links TRBV5-1 with TRBJ2-1; 13 bases map to TRBD2. V shed 4 bases and J 3 bases; nucleotides not matched to a gene: 4. The CDR3 contains 16 residues. Germline CDR1 and CDR2: SGHRS and YFSETQ. This CDR3 reads CASSQGTSGIYNEQFF. Here the CDR3 DNA reads TGCGCCAGCAGCCAGGGGACTAGCGGGATCTACAATGAGCAGTTCTTC.

This clonotype has just a few counts. This rearrangement joins TRBV12-3 or TRBV12-4 to TRBJ2-1; D perhaps matches TRBD2 (6 bases). The CDR3 is 14 amino acids. V shed 6 bases and J shed 9 bases, with 18 bases lying between them. CDR3 in DNA: TGTGCCAGCAGCCGGCTAGGACCCGGGGGTGAGCAGTTCTTC. Amino acid sequence: CASSRLGPGGEQFF.

The rearrangement uses TRBV25-1 and TRBJ2-3, with 7 bases fitting TRBD2. The junction had 12 bases not matched to a gene; V was cut back by 6 bases and J by 6 bases. This CDR3 comprises 15 residues. Germline lookup yields CDR1 MGHDK and CDR2 SYGVNS. The CDR3: CASSLGLGLTDTQYF. For the CDR3, the DNA is TGTGCCAGCAGCCTCGGACTAGGCCTCACCGATACGCAGTATTTT.

This clonotype was seen a handful of times. This rearrangement joins TRBV12-3 or TRBV12-4 to TRBJ2-7; 9 bases map to TRBD1. This CDR3 has 17 amino acids. V shed 6 bases, J shed 5 bases, and the junction held 17 bases outside the gene matches. CDR3 sequence reads: CASSYRGARTGVHEQYF. CDR3 bases: TGTGCCAGCAGCTACCGCGGTGCAAGGACAGGGGTGCACGAGCAGTACTTC.

This clonotype occurred many times. The CDR3 sequence: CASSIQGGGTEAFF. CDR3 nucleotide sequence: TGTGCCAGCAGCATACAGGGTGGGGGCACTGAAGCTTTCTTT. J is TRBJ1-1 and V is TRBV2; D is possibly TRBD1 (6 bases). Trimming cost V 6 bases and J 4 bases, with 15 bases left between them. There are 14 residues in the CDR3. Germline V gene sequence: CDR1 SNHLY, CDR2 FYNNEI. The variable domain in full, completed from reference TRBV2 and TRBJ1-1, reads EPEVTQTPSHQVTQMGQEVILRCVPISNHLYFYWYRQILGQKVEFLVSFYNNEISEKSEIFDDQFSVERPDGSNFTLKIRSTKLEDSAMYFCASSIQGGGTEAFFGQGTRLTVV.

As DNA, the CDR3 is TGCAGTGCTGGGGACCTGAGCTCCTACAATGAGCAGTTCTTC. This gives the protein CSAGDLSSYNEQFF. The gene calls are TRBV20-1 and TRBJ2-1, with D perhaps matching TRBD1 or TRBD2 (5 bases each). Germline V gene sequence: CDR1 DFQATT, CDR2 SNEGSKA (reference sequence). This CDR3 has 14 amino acids. V lost 5 bases and J 0 bases, leaving 11 bases between the germline ends.

This clonotype was found a few times. The chain combines TRBV12-3 or TRBV12-4 with TRBJ2-5, with D tentatively TRBD2 (5 bases). This CDR3 region has 14 residues. Trimming removed 0 bases from V and 5 bases from J, with 10 bases in between. The CDR3 sequence: CASSLAGARETQYF. The CDR3 DNA reads as TGTGCCAGCAGTTTAGCGGGAGCCCGGGAGACCCAGTACTTC.

This clonotype was counted many times. This rearrangement joins TRBV29-1 to TRBJ2-7; weak D call: TRBD1 (5 bases). The CDR3 covers 11 residues. Looked up from germline, CDR1 is SQVTM and CDR2 is ANQGSEA. Trimming cost V 4 bases and J 6 bases, with 10 bases left between them. DNA for the CDR3: TGCAGCGTTGGTCAGGGTACCGAGCAGTACGTC. It translates to CSVGQGTEQYV.

This clonotype is a singleton in its sample. The CDR3: CATSYGEGKTQYF. The DNA of the CDR3 is TGTGCCACCAGTTACGGGGAGGGGAAGACCCAGTACTTC. The gene calls are TRBV15 and TRBJ2-5; 7 bases fit TRBD2. Germline trimming cut 6 bases from V and 6 bases from J; bases unmatched to any gene: 7. CDR3 length: 13 amino acids. CDR1 LNHNV and CDR2 YYDKDF come from the germline V gene (reference sequence).

The rearrangement links TRBV20-1 to TRBJ2-7; tentatively, D is TRBD1 (6 bases). Looked up from germline, CDR1 is DFQATT and CDR2 is SNEGSKA (reference sequence). Between the trimmed V and J ends, which lost 2 bases and 5 bases, there was a span of 7 bases. The CDR3 consists of 11 residues. The CDR3 reads CSARQGHEQYF. CDR3 coding DNA: TGCAGTGCTAGACAGGGGCACGAGCAGTACTTC.

The chain uses TRBV4-1 and TRBJ1-5; TRBD1 agrees at 7 bases. V trimming: 4 bases; J trimming: 4 bases; junction bases outside the gene matches: 7. There are 15 residues in the CDR3. Germline V CDR1 and CDR2: MGHRA, YSYEKL. CDR3 nucleotides: TGCGCCAGCAGCCCGATCCCGGACAGGAATCAGCCCCAGCATTTT. It translates to CASSPIPDRNQPQHF.

The table lists this clonotype with a few counts. The gene calls are TRBV10-3 and TRBJ2-6, with TRBD1 matching over 8 bases. Germline CDR1 is ENHRY and CDR2 is SYGVKD. CDR3 length equals 16 residues. J was trimmed by 0 bases and V by 2 bases; bases with no gene match: 0. The CDR3 DNA sequence: TGTGCCATCAGTGAGACAGGGGGCTCTGGGGCCAACGTCCTGACTTTC. Its translation is CAISETGGSGANVLTF.

The chain employs TRBV7-9 and TRBJ2-1, with a possible D match to TRBD2 (6 bases). The length of the CDR3 is 12 residues. Trimming left V 2 bases short and J 9 bases short, with 8 bases between. Germline lookup yields CDR1 SEHNR and CDR2 FQNEAQ (reference sequence). The CDR3 loop reads CASSLKAGEQFF. As DNA, the CDR3 is TGTGCCAGCAGCTTAAAAGCGGGTGAGCAGTTCTTC.